The clone carrying this T cell receptor (beta chain) was counted ten times or more. The antigen remains undetermined. The sample comes from a study of T-cell reconstitution after alpha-beta-depleted transplantation in children. The study, taken as a whole, reports: Surviving recipient T cells and thymic progenitors produced the high day-60 TCRbeta diversity seen in some patients. A year had passed since transplant, and T-cell counts and diversity by then came mostly from newly produced T cells. Reportedly, only several hundred clones from non-depleted graft cells drove alpha-beta T-cell counts at about two months.

The CDR3 spans 21 residues. V trimming: 5 bases; J trimming: 0 bases; junction bases outside the gene matches: 15. CDR1 and CDR2 (germline): SGHVS, FQNEAQ. TCRbeta library preparation incorporated unique molecular identifiers. TCRdb re-called the PCR reads with MiXCR, one entry per CDR3 protein. The sample gives roughly 180,000 distinct CDR3 sequences, approximately 10% of which show up once; over 10% is in the top ten. The receptor's source is a boy aged 2 to 10 with acute myeloid leukemia, due to receive a stem cell transplant. The sequences come from PBMCs, collected before TCRalphabeta/CD19-depleted stem cell transplant. The gene calls are TRBV7-8 and TRBJ2-4; 14 bases align to TRBD2. The CDR3 bases are TGTGCCAGCAGCGTCGGACTAGCGGGAGGCCCTGGGGGATTAGCCAAAAACATTCAGTACTTC. It is translated as CASSVGLAGGPGGLAKNIQYF.